One sample yielded the 19 T cell receptor beta chains listed below, sequenced in a study of post-analysis software for immune sequencing data. Study results and limitations: TRBV segments more frequent in patients than in controls numbered five and included TRBV5-6, TRBV5-1 and TRBV20-1.

No antigens are known for them. The TCR beta cDNA libraries carried unique molecular identifiers. A single record per CDR3 protein comes from TCRdb applying MiXCR to the PCR reads. The profile shows over 700,000 distinct CDR3 sequences, roughly 30% of them singletons. Sequencing input: blood. The receptors come from a girl aged 10 to 17 with multiple sclerosis.

This clonotype was observed at least ten times. This chain uses TRBV6-2 or TRBV6-3 with TRBJ2-7; D is unresolved. The CDR3 sequence is 13 residues long. V dropped 2 bases and J dropped 1 base, with 6 bases sitting between them. From germline, CDR1 is MNHEY and CDR2 SVGEGT. The CDR3 is CASSYTESYEQYF. CDR3 DNA sequence: TGTGCCAGCAGTTACACAGAGTCCTACGAGCAGTACTTC.

A few counts support this clonotype. The chain has TRBV9 and TRBJ2-1, with D possibly TRBD1 on 6 matching bases. Germline V gene sequence: CDR1 SGDLS, CDR2 YYNGEE. V was shortened by 4 bases and J by 3 bases, with 14 bases between the two germline ends. This CDR3 contains 15 residues. CDR3 nucleotides: TGTGCCAGCAGCAAAACAGGGTACGGCTACAATGAGCAGTTCTTC. It yields the protein CASSKTGYGYNEQFF.

This chain connects TRBV6-6 to TRBJ2-1, with 7 bases identical to TRBD1. Losses at the gene ends were 6 bases for V and 2 bases for J; bases not matched to a gene: 10. Looked up from germline, CDR1 is MNHNY and CDR2 is SVGAGI (reference sequence). The CDR3 covers 16 residues. The CDR3 DNA reads as TGTGCCAGCAGATTGACAGGGCTTAGCCCCTACAATGAGCAGTTCTTC. It is translated as CASRLTGLSPYNEQFF.

The chain joins TRBV2 to TRBJ2-1; 12 bases line up with TRBD2. The CDR3 spans 17 residues. Looked up from germline, CDR1 is SNHLY and CDR2 is FYNNEI. Trimming removed 6 bases from V and 0 bases from J; junction bases left unmatched: 6. Here the CDR3 DNA reads TGTGCCAGCAGGAGTGGACTAGCGGGACTCTCCTACAATGAGCAGTTCTTC. Protein: CASRSGLAGLSYNEQFF.

This clonotype was counted at least ten times. The gene calls are TRBV7-9 and TRBJ1-1; D is uncertain. CDR1 is SEHNR, CDR2 FQNEAQ, per germline (reference sequence). V lost 4 bases and J 0 bases, leaving 9 bases between the germline ends. The CDR3 consists of 14 residues. The DNA for the CDR3 is TGTGCCAGCAGCTCGATTGGGATGAACACTGAAGCTTTCTTT. It yields the protein CASSSIGMNTEAFF.

There are a few counts of this clonotype. V usage is TRBV10-3 and J usage is TRBJ1-5; D call uncertain. Trimming removed 3 bases at V and 2 bases at J, with 5 bases between. CDR1 and CDR2 from the germline V gene are ENHRY and SYGVKD. This CDR3 is 13 amino acids long. The CDR3 sequence is CAISEGRNQPQHF. In nucleotides, the CDR3 is TGTGCCATCAGTGAAGGTCGCAATCAGCCCCAGCATTTT.

In the case of this clonotype: Compared with germline, one end of the junction differs, possibly owing to a read error. The V and J genes are TRBV29-1 and TRBJ1-2; D might be TRBD1 (5 bases). The CDR3 sequence is 11 residues long. Germline V gives CDR1 SQVTM, CDR2 ANQGSEA. CDR3 region: CGVGAGMGYTF. As DNA, the CDR3 is TGCGGCGTTGGGGCGGGGATGGGCTACACCTTC. The whole variable domain, filled in from reference TRBV29-1 and TRBJ1-2, reads SAVISQKPSRDICQRGTSLTIQCQVDSQVTMMFWYRQQPGQSLTLIATANQGSEATYESGFVIDKFPISRPNLTFSTLTVSNMSPEDSSIYLCGVGAGMGYTFGSGTRLTVV.

Here the CDR3 DNA reads TGCAGCGTTCAGGACTCCGCCTACGAGCAGTACTTC. It encodes CSVQDSAYEQYF. V gene TRBV29-1 combines with J gene TRBJ2-7, with D possibly being TRBD2 (5 bases). The germline CDR1 and CDR2 sequences are SQVTM and ANQGSEA. The length of the CDR3 is 12 residues. Deletions cut 5 bases from V and 2 bases from J, with 10 bases between.

This chain links TRBV7-9 with TRBJ1-5; 9 positions match TRBD1. After removal of 5 bases from V and 2 bases from J, the junction contained 7 bases not matched to a gene. Germline lookup yields CDR1 SEHNR and CDR2 FQNEAQ (reference sequence). This CDR3 comprises 16 residues. CDR3 sequence: CASSPEDRGRNQPQHF. In DNA, the CDR3 is TGTGCCAGCAGCCCGGAGGACAGGGGACGCAATCAGCCCCAGCATTTT.

The V gene is TRBV6-2 or TRBV6-3, the J gene TRBJ1-5; no reliable D call. CDR3 length equals 14 residues. Per the germline V gene, CDR1 is MNHEY and CDR2 is SVGEGT. V shed 2 bases and J shed 5 bases, with 10 bases lying between them. CDR3: CASSYTSIHQPQHF. Here the CDR3 DNA reads TGTGCCAGCAGTTACACGTCAATTCATCAGCCCCAGCATTTT.

The sample holds a few counts of this clonotype. The chain couples TRBV10-3 to TRBJ2-1; 10 nucleotides match TRBD2. The V gene's germline CDR1 is ENHRY and CDR2 SYGVKD. The CDR3 has 14 residues. After removal of 9 bases from V and 1 base from J, the junction contained 3 bases not matched to a gene. CDR3 in DNA: TGTGCCATAAGCGGGGGGGGTTCCTACAATGAGCAGTTCTTC. Translating gives CAISGGGSYNEQFF.

This clonotype has a handful of counts. The V and J genes are TRBV6-5 and TRBJ2-5, with 8 bases that match TRBD1. The length of the CDR3 is 15 residues. Per germline, CDR1 MNHEY and CDR2 SVGAGI. V was clipped by 10 bases and J by 1 base; unmatched bases: 11. The DNA for the CDR3 is TGTGCCACCGCACTTAGGGGACAGGCCCAAGAGACCCAGTACTTC. This encodes CATALRGQAQETQYF.

In this sample, this clonotype turned up a few times. The chain has TRBV3-1 and TRBJ1-2; TRBD1 aligns across 7 bases. Trimming at V came to 3 bases and at J to 5 bases, leaving 9 bases not matched to a gene. Per germline, CDR1 LGHDT and CDR2 YNNKEL (reference sequence). This CDR3 comprises 15 residues. CDR3 nucleotides: TGTGCCAGCAGCCAGACCCCGGGACAGTGGTATGGCTACACCTTC. Protein: CASSQTPGQWYGYTF.

This clonotype turned up a few times. The chain recombines TRBV4-1 with TRBJ2-1; D perhaps matches TRBD2 (6 bases). The V gene's germline CDR1 is MGHRA and CDR2 YSYEKL. The germline V and J ends were trimmed by 8 bases and 5 bases, with 25 bases remaining between them. The CDR3 totals 17 residues. The CDR3 nucleotides read TGCGCCAGCGGAGAAGGGTGGGGACTCAGTAGGAACAATGAGCAGTTCTTC. Protein: CASGEGWGLSRNNEQFF.

This rearrangement joins TRBV20-1 to TRBJ2-1; 8 nucleotides agree with TRBD2. The CDR3 length is 16 residues. CDR1 is DFQATT and CDR2 is SNEGSKA in the germline V gene (reference sequence). Trimming removed 2 bases from V and 0 bases from J; junction bases left unmatched: 6. The CDR3 loop is CSARSLAGDSYNEQFF. In DNA, the CDR3 is TGCAGTGCTAGATCTCTAGCGGGTGACTCCTACAATGAGCAGTTCTTC.

The chain is built from TRBV20-1 and TRBJ2-2, with a possible D match to TRBD2 (5 bases). The CDR3 is made up of 14 amino acids. V was trimmed by 5 bases and J by 5 bases, leaving 15 bases between them. CDR1 is DFQATT and CDR2 is SNEGSKA in the germline V gene (reference sequence). CDR3 loop: CSAPLAGGTGELFF. The CDR3 DNA sequence: TGCAGTGCTCCTCTTGCCGGCGGGACCGGGGAGCTGTTTTTT.

This clonotype appeared once. The chain combines TRBV6-5 with TRBJ1-6; D not certain. V lost 8 bases and J 9 bases, leaving 11 bases between the germline ends. CDR3 size: 12 residues. CDR1 and CDR2 (germline): MNHEY, SVGAGI. CDR3 bases: TGTGCCAGCCTAACCTCGGGTTCACCCCTCCACTTT. Amino acids: CASLTSGSPLHF.

V usage is TRBV29-1 and J usage is TRBJ1-5; D gene uncertain. The CDR3 extends over 14 amino acids. Trimming removed 5 bases from V and 4 bases from J, with 15 bases in between. CDR1 and CDR2 (germline): SQVTM, ANQGSEA. The CDR3 DNA reads TGCAGCGTTATTGGGCCAGGAATTAATCAGCCCCAGCATTTT. It codes for CSVIGPGINQPQHF.

The sample holds a few counts of this clonotype. J is TRBJ2-3 and V is TRBV10-3; 7 bases match TRBD1. V was clipped by 0 bases and J by 3 bases; unmatched bases: 3. Germline loops: CDR1 ENHRY, CDR2 SYGVKD. There are 15 residues in the CDR3. The CDR3 reads CAISESVTGTDTQYF. Written as DNA, the CDR3 is TGTGCCATCAGTGAGTCGGTGACAGGGACAGATACGCAGTATTTT.